This T cell receptor (beta chain) was identified during a study of blood T cell repertoires in COVID-19. Study at large: Sites across the United States, Italy and Spain contributed samples from acute and convalescent COVID-19.

Study processing details: How many nucleated cells were present was estimated from reference gene primer amplification. Assay: immunoSEQ multiplex PCR; the TCRdb copy retains only in-frame clones and omits some. The D gene and trimming were derived from the DNA, and the V and J assignments and clone size from that table. This sample has roughly 78,000 clones, with approximately 88% found just once. Germline values: CDR1 LGHNT, CDR2 FRNRAP. Trimming took off 5 bases at V and 4 bases at J, with 11 bases between the two ends. This CDR3 has 13 residues. The sequenced material came from peripheral blood. The source is a man between 50 and 59 years old with acute or convalescent COVID-19. The rearrangement joins TRBV12-5 to TRBJ2-5, with D maybe TRBD1 (6 bases). The CDR3 reads CASGLGAGETQYF. CDR3 nucleotide sequence: TGTGCTAGTGGTCTGGGGGCGGGAGAGACCCAGTACTTC. The variable domain in full, with the rest retrieved from reference TRBV12-5 and TRBJ2-5, is DARVTQTPRHKVTEMGQEVTMRCQPILGHNTVFWYRQTMMQGLELLAYFRNRAPLDDSGMPKDRFSAEMPDATLATLKIQPSEPRDSAVYFCASGLGAGETQYFGPGTRLLVL.